Shown below are 28 T cell receptor beta chains from a single sample sequenced in a study of shared clonotypes between healthy human individuals (dated by TCRdb to 2020 to 2021). The library was built by means of the immunoSEQ multiplex PCR assay. TCRdb carries this immuneACCESS record with in-frame sequences only. Its versions omit some clonotypes, under half of them owing to an unresolved V gene in the studies checked, with the rest unexplained. Here the sample has about 1.1 million clones; approximately 77% occur a single time. The leading ten clones occupy approximately 0.9% of the sample. The source material was memory CD4+ T cells from PBMCs. The cell subset or site label here, explained by the study, means: CD45RA-negative fraction. The receptors were gathered from a man between 18 and 29 years old in good health. Some clones in this sample may be carry-over from other donors' samples.

The genes are TRBV5-4 and TRBJ2-3; 13 bases fit TRBD2. Trimming took 4 bases from V and 4 from J; bases not matched to a gene: 6. The V gene's germline CDR1 is SGHNT and CDR2 YYREEE (reference sequence). This CDR3 has 16 residues. In DNA form, the CDR3 reads TGTGCCAGCAGCGTGCTACTAGCGGGAGGGCCAGATACGCAGTATTTT. Its translation: CASSVLLAGGPDTQYF.

The genes are TRBV5-1 and TRBJ1-2, with TRBD1 matching over 7 bases. Germline CDR1 and CDR2: SGHRS and YFSETQ. V dropped 5 bases and J dropped 9; count of bases not matched to a gene: 22. The CDR3 totals 17 residues. The CDR3 sequence: CASRQTSGTAPFYSYTF. The CDR3 DNA is TGCGCCAGCAGACAAACCTCCGGGACAGCTCCCTTTTATAGCTACACCTTC.

CDR3 in amino acids: CASAGPLSTDTQYF. The CDR3 coding sequence is TGTGCCAGCGCGGGACCCCTTAGCACAGATACGCAGTATTTT. The V gene is TRBV2, the J gene TRBJ2-3; a weak D match, TRBD2 (6 bases). The CDR3 extends over 14 amino acids. The V and J ends lost 8 bases and 0 bases respectively, with 12 bases between them. Germline assignment: CDR1 SNHLY and CDR2 FYNNEI. Supplemented by reference TRBV2 and TRBJ2-3, the full variable domain reads EPEVTQTPSHQVTQMGQEVILRCVPISNHLYFYWYRQILGQKVEFLVSFYNNEISEKSEIFDDQFSVERPDGSNFTLKIRSTKLEDSAMYFCASAGPLSTDTQYFGPGTRLTVL.

The chain joins TRBV28 to TRBJ2-6; tentatively, D is TRBD1 (5 bases). The length of the CDR3 is 16 residues. Germline-derived CDR1 and CDR2 are MDHEN and SYDVKM. Trimming removed 2 bases from V and 2 bases from J, with 10 bases in between. The CDR3, as DNA: TGTGCCAGCAGTTTAGCAGGGCCCACTGGGGCCAACGTCCTGACTTTC. This gives the protein CASSLAGPTGANVLTF.

The CDR3 DNA reads as TGTGCCAGCAGCTTGACTAGCGGGACGGTTGCTACGACCCAGTACTTC. Translating it yields CASSLTSGTVATTQYF. The chain uses TRBV7-2 and TRBJ2-5; 11 positions agree with TRBD2. This CDR3 contains 16 residues. The V segment lost 3 bases and the J segment 7 bases; nucleotides outside the gene matches: 10. The germline V gene has CDR1 SGHTA and CDR2 FQGNSA.

V usage is TRBV10-2 and J usage is TRBJ2-6; no clear D gene. The CDR3 loop spans 12 amino acids. Trimming took 8 bases from V and 2 from J, leaving 4 bases between them. Germline assignment: CDR1 WSHSY and CDR2 SAAADI. The CDR3 DNA is TGCGCCAGCGGCCCTGGGGCCAACGTCCTGACTTTC. This sequence encodes CASGPGANVLTF.

The chain couples TRBV19 to TRBJ1-4; perhaps TRBD1 as D (5 bases). Germline V gene data show CDR1 as LNHDA and CDR2 as SQIVND (reference sequence). V was cut by 6 bases and J by 4 bases, with 9 bases left in between. The CDR3 length is 13 residues. CDR3 nucleotides: TGTGCCAGTAGCGGGACGGTTAATGAAAAACTGTTTTTT. Amino acids: CASSGTVNEKLFF.

The chain employs TRBV2 and TRBJ2-2; weak D call: TRBD2 (5 bases). V was clipped by 0 bases and J by 6 bases, with 11 bases between them. CDR1 is SNHLY, CDR2 FYNNEI, per germline. This CDR3 region has 15 residues. CDR3 in amino acids: CASSEALRGSGELFF. The CDR3 DNA sequence: TGTGCCAGCAGTGAAGCTTTAAGAGGGTCCGGGGAGCTGTTTTTT.

This clone was found a few times. The J gene is TRBJ2-7, the V gene TRBV7-2; D assignment may be TRBD1 or TRBD2 (6 bases each). This CDR3 is 14 amino acids long. Germline CDR1 reads SGHTA; CDR2 reads FQGNSA. V lost 6 bases, J lost 1 base, and 13 bases lay in between. For the CDR3, the DNA is TGTGCCAGCAGTTCAACAGGGAGGTCCTACGAGCAGTACTTC. This translates into CASSSTGRSYEQYF.

This sequence joins TRBV4-1 and TRBJ1-1; D might be TRBD1 (5 bases). The germline CDR1 and CDR2 sequences are MGHRA and YSYEKL. Trimming removed 0 bases at V and 0 bases at J, with 11 bases between. There are 16 residues in the CDR3. The CDR3 sequence: CASSQEGGGMNTEAFF. CDR3 DNA sequence: TGCGCCAGCAGCCAAGAAGGTGGGGGGATGAACACTGAAGCTTTCTTT.

This clone was observed a few times. The J gene is TRBJ1-2, the V gene TRBV6-6, with 8 bases matching TRBD1. With 7 bases clipped from V and 10 bases from J, the junction kept 5 bases outside the gene matches. The germline V gene encodes CDR1 MNHNY and CDR2 SVGAGI (reference sequence). The CDR3 length is 11 residues. CDR3 loop: CASTGTGAYTF. The CDR3 nucleotides read TGTGCCAGCACCGGGACAGGCGCCTACACCTTC.

The chain uses TRBV7-2 and TRBJ2-2, with a weak D call TRBD2 (5 bases). Germline-derived CDR1 and CDR2 are SGHTA and FQGNSA. V was pared by 0 bases and J by 3 bases, with 5 bases between. The CDR3 covers 14 residues. The CDR3 region has the DNA TGTGCCAGCAGCTTAGCGGGAGACACCGGGGAGCTGTTTTTT. Protein sequence: CASSLAGDTGELFF.

The CDR3 here is CASSIVAQAYNEQFF. DNA for the CDR3: TGTGCCAGTAGTATAGTGGCACAGGCCTACAATGAGCAGTTCTTC. This chain uses TRBV19 with TRBJ2-1; weak D call: TRBD1 (5 bases). Germline V gene lookup returns CDR1 LNHDA and CDR2 SQIVND (reference sequence). The CDR3 totals 15 residues. Trimming left V 1 base short and J 2 bases short, with 9 bases between.

V and J are TRBV10-3 and TRBJ1-5, with D maybe TRBD1 (5 bases). This CDR3 is 16 amino acids long. The ends were cut back, 0 bases at V and 1 base at J, with 10 bases in the middle. Germline CDR1 reads ENHRY; CDR2 reads SYGVKD. The CDR3 nucleotides read TGTGCCATCAGTGAGTCCCCGGGACGGAGCAATCAGCCCCAGCATTTT. Translating it yields CAISESPGRSNQPQHF.

This clone has only a few counts. The J gene is TRBJ1-2, the V gene TRBV29-1, with TRBD1 matching 7 bases. Looked up from germline, CDR1 is SQVTM and CDR2 is ANQGSEA. The CDR3 covers 12 residues. V trimming: 7 bases; J trimming: 6 bases; junction bases outside the gene matches: 8. The CDR3 spells CSGVQGGDGYTF. The CDR3 DNA sequence: TGCAGCGGGGTCCAGGGGGGAGATGGCTACACCTTC.

The V gene is TRBV6-5, the J gene TRBJ2-7, with D perhaps TRBD1 (6 bases). Germline V gene data show CDR1 as MNHEY and CDR2 as SVGAGI. V was shortened by 2 bases and J by 5 bases, with 16 bases between the two germline ends. This CDR3 is 15 amino acids long. CDR3 in DNA: TGTGCCAGCAGTTACGGTCTTGGCAGGGGCCACGAGCAGTACTTC. The encoded protein is CASSYGLGRGHEQYF.

The chain employs TRBV19 and TRBJ1-5, with D possibly TRBD1 on 5 matching bases. The germline V and J ends were trimmed by 4 bases and 4 bases, with 20 bases remaining between them. The germline V gene has CDR1 LNHDA and CDR2 SQIVND (reference sequence). The CDR3 has 17 residues. The CDR3 bases are TGTGCCAGTAGTAATTACAAGGACACGGCGGGGAATCAGCCCCAGCATTTT. Its translation is CASSNYKDTAGNQPQHF.

This clone was detected many times. At the DNA level, this CDR3 is encoded by other sequences in the same sample as well. The chain recombines TRBV12-2 with TRBJ2-1; the table's D call of TRBD2 was not tested on the DNA. TRBV12-2 has pseudogene status. This CDR3 is built from 17 residues. The CDR3 DNA sequence: TGTGCAAGTCGCTTAGGGGCCCTAGCGGGAGGGAGCGATGAGCAGTTCTTC. Translated: CASRLGALAGGSDEQFF.

Only one count was recorded for this clone. The chain carries TRBV11-3 and TRBJ2-1; 13 positions agree with TRBD2. The CDR3 totals 18 residues. Losses at the gene ends were 2 bases for V and 2 bases for J; bases not matched to a gene: 6. Per the germline V gene, CDR1 is SGHNT and CDR2 is YENEEA. CDR3 sequence: CASSLTGLAGATYNEQFF. CDR3 sequence (DNA): TGTGCCAGCAGCTTAACCGGACTAGCGGGAGCAACCTACAATGAGCAGTTCTTC.

The gene calls are TRBV7-3 and TRBJ2-3; tentative D call: TRBD1 (6 bases). The V gene lost 5 bases and the J gene lost 4 bases, with 10 bases spanning the gap. The CDR3 has 13 amino acids. Germline CDR1 SGHTA, CDR2 FQGTGA. This CDR3 reads CASSTTGPDTQYF. CDR3 DNA sequence: TGTGCCAGCAGCACCACAGGGCCAGATACGCAGTATTTT. Combining the CDR3 with reference TRBV7-3 and TRBJ2-3 gives the whole variable domain GAGVSQTPSNKVTEKGKYVELRCDPISGHTALYWYRQSLGQGPEFLIYFQGTGAADDSGLPNDRFFAVRPEGSVSTLKIQRTERGDSAVYLCASSTTGPDTQYFGPGTRLTVL.

The V and J genes are TRBV18 and TRBJ2-7, with D perhaps matching TRBD1 (6 bases). CDR3 length: 17 amino acids. The germline V and J ends were trimmed by 3 bases and 2 bases, with 20 bases remaining between them. Germline V lookup: CDR1 KGHSH, CDR2 LQKENI. CDR3 protein: CASSPQGEQGITYEQYF. CDR3 in DNA: TGTGCCAGCTCACCCCAAGGCGAACAGGGAATAACCTACGAGCAGTACTTC.

V is TRBV15 and J is TRBJ2-2; 10 bases match TRBD1. Germline CDR1 LNHNV, CDR2 YYDKDF (reference sequence). CDR3 size: 16 residues. V shed 5 bases, J shed 4 bases, and the junction held 7 bases outside the gene matches. The DNA of the CDR3 is TGTGCCACCAGCCTCGACAGGGGGCGCGGCACCGGGGAGCTGTTTTTT. It encodes CATSLDRGRGTGELFF.

The chain has TRBV14 and TRBJ2-5; maybe TRBD2 (6 bases). Germline-derived CDR1 and CDR2 are SGHDN and FVKESK. V lost 0 bases, J lost 5 bases, and 13 bases lay in between. CDR3 length: 15 amino acids. This chain's CDR3 is CASSQDLRGIETQYF. In nucleotides, the CDR3 is TGTGCCAGCAGCCAAGATCTCCGGGGGATCGAGACCCAGTACTTC.

The J gene is TRBJ2-5, the V gene TRBV7-9; D is uncertain. V lost 1 base to trimming and J lost 4 bases, with 16 bases between them. From germline, CDR1 is SEHNR and CDR2 FQNEAQ (reference sequence). The CDR3 spans 16 residues. The CDR3: CASSLDRRSLIETQYF. For the CDR3, the DNA is TGTGCCAGCAGCTTAGATCGTCGGAGTTTAATAGAGACCCAGTACTTC.

This clone was detected many times. The rearrangement uses TRBV7-3 and TRBJ2-2, with TRBD2 matching 12 bases. V lost 2 bases and J lost 4; bases outside the gene matches: 5. This CDR3 comprises 17 residues. The germline V gene has CDR1 SGHTA and CDR2 FQGTGA. As DNA, the CDR3 is TGTGCCAGCAGCTTATGGTCGACTAGCGGGAGCACCGGGGAGCTGTTTTTT. This encodes CASSLWSTSGSTGELFF.

As for this clone: Other DNA sequences in the sample encode the same CDR3. The gene calls are TRBV5-5 and TRBJ2-7; 12 bases line up with TRBD1. Germline trimming cut 4 bases from V and 4 bases from J; bases unmatched to any gene: 3. This CDR3 has 14 residues. From germline, CDR1 is SGHKS and CDR2 YYEKEE (reference sequence). CDR3 region: CASSPGQGAYEQYF. CDR3 DNA sequence: TGTGCCAGCAGCCCGGGACAGGGGGCTTACGAGCAGTACTTC. The whole variable domain, remainder taken from reference TRBV5-5 and TRBJ2-7, is DAGVTQSPTHLIKTRGQQVTLRCSPISGHKSVSWYQQVLGQGPQFIFQYYEKEERGRGNFPDRFSARQFPNYSSELNVNALLLGDSALYLCASSPGQGAYEQYFGPGTRLTVT.

This clone was counted only a few times. The V gene is TRBV7-8, the J gene TRBJ2-1, with 11 bases aligning to TRBD2. The V gene's germline CDR1 is SGHVS and CDR2 FQNEAQ. The CDR3 is 16 residues long. The junction had 6 bases not matched to a gene; V was cut back by 1 base and J by 7 bases. CDR3 sequence: CASSLVLAGGGNEQFF. The CDR3 bases are TGTGCCAGCAGCTTAGTTTTAGCGGGAGGGGGGAATGAGCAGTTCTTC. The full variable domain, with the rest looked up from reference TRBV7-8 and TRBJ2-1, is GAGVSQSPRYKVAKRGQDVALRCDPISGHVSLFWYQQALGQGPEFLTYFQNEAQLDKSGLPSDRFFAERPEGSVSTLKIQRTQQEDSAVYLCASSLVLAGGGNEQFFGPGTRLTVL.

The chain is built from TRBV2 and TRBJ2-2, with 8 bases aligning to TRBD1. V was clipped by 7 bases and J by 5 bases; unmatched bases: 6. CDR3 length equals 14 residues. The germline CDR1 and CDR2 sequences are SNHLY and FYNNEI. CDR3 coding DNA: TGTGCCAGCATGGAACAGGGGGAAACCGGGGAGCTGTTTTTT. This sequence encodes CASMEQGETGELFF. The full variable domain, with the rest looked up from reference TRBV2 and TRBJ2-2, is EPEVTQTPSHQVTQMGQEVILRCVPISNHLYFYWYRQILGQKVEFLVSFYNNEISEKSEIFDDQFSVERPDGSNFTLKIRSTKLEDSAMYFCASMEQGETGELFFGEGSRLTVL.